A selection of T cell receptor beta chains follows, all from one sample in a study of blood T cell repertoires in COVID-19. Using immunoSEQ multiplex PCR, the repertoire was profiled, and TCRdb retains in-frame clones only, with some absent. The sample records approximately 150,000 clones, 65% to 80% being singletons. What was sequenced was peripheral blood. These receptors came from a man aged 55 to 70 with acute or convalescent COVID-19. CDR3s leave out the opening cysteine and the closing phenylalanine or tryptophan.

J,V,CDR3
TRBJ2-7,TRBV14,ASSQVPLGTPSYEQY
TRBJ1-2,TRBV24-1,ATSEPDSFGYT
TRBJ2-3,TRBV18,ASSLAGGADTQY
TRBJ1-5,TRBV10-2,ASSETGGNQPQH
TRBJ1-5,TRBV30,AWSYGGNQPQH
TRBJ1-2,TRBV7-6,ASSLFRLQGADGYT
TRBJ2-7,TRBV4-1,ASSQDLYEQY
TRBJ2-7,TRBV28,ASSFQGRRNYEQY
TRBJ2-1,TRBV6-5,ASALTVYNEQF
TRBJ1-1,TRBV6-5,ASIGTGLANTEAF
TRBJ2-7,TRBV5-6,ASSLELETSGRREQY
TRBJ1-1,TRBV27,ASSARGNEAF